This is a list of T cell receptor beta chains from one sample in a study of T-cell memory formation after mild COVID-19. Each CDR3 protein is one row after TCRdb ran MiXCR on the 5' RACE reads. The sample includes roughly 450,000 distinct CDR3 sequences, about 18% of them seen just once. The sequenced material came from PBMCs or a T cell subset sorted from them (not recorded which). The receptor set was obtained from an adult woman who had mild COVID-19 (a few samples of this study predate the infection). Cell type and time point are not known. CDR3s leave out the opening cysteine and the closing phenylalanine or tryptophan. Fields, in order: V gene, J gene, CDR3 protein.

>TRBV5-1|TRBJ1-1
ASSLSGTGSL
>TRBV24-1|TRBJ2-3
ATSDYQAGHTDTQY
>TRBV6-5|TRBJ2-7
ASGLAGAGGEQY
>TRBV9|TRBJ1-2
ASSPPEGPYGYT
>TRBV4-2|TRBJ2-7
ASSQVGQGENEQY
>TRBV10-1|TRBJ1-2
ANWTVPGGYT
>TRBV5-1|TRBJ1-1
ASSPTPGEEAF
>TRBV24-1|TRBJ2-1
ATSDSGTSGYNEQF
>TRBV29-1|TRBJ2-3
SVEGRLGPDTQY
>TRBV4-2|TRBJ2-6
ASSQLQGYSNSGANVLT
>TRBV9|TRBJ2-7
ASSVGGPGEQY
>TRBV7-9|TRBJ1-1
ASDPGSPEAF
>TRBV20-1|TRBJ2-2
SARKGNTGELF